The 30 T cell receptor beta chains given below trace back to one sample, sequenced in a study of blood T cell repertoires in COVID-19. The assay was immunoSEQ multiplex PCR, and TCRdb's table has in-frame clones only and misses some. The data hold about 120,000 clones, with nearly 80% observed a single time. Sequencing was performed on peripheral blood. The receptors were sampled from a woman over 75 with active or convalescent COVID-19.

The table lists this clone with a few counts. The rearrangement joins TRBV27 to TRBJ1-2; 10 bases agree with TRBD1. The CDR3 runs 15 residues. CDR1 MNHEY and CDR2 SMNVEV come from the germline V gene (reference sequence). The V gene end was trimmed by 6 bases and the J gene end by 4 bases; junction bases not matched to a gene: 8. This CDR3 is CASRKAGTGVYGYTF. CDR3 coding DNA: TGTGCCAGCAGAAAGGCCGGGACAGGGGTCTATGGCTACACCTTC.

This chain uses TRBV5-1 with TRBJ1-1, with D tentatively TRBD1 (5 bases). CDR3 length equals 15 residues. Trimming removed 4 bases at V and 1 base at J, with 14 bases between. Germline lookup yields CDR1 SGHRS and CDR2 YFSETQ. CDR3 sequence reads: CASSGPGLGNTEAFF. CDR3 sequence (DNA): TGCGCCAGCAGCGGTCCGGGACTGGGGAACACTGAAGCTTTCTTT.

This chain's CDR3 is CASIRGLAGESGELFF. CDR3 DNA: TGTGCCAGTATAAGGGGACTAGCGGGAGAGTCCGGGGAGCTGTTTTTT. V gene TRBV2 combines with J gene TRBJ2-2; TRBD2 aligns across 14 bases. J was trimmed by 6 bases and V by 9 bases; bases with no gene match: 9. This CDR3 has 16 amino acids. Looked up from germline, CDR1 is SNHLY and CDR2 is FYNNEI.

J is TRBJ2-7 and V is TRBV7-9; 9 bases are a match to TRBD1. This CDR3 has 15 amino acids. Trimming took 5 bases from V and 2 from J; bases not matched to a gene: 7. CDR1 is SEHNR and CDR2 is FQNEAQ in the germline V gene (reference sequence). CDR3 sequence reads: CASSPGTGIPYEQYF. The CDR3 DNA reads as TGTGCCAGCAGCCCAGGGACAGGGATCCCCTACGAGCAGTACTTC.

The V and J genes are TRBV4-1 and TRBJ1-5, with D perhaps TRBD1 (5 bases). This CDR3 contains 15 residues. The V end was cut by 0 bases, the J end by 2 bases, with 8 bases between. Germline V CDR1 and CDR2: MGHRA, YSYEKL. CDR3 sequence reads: CASSQDSGRNQPQHF. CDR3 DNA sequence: TGCGCCAGCAGCCAAGATTCAGGGCGCAATCAGCCCCAGCATTTT.

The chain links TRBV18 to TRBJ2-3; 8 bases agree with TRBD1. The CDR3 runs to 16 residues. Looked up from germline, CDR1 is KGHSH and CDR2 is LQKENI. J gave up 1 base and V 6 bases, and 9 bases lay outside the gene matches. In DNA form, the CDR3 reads TGTGCCAGCTCCATGACGCCGGGACAGGGCACAGATACGCAGTATTTT. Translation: CASSMTPGQGTDTQYF.

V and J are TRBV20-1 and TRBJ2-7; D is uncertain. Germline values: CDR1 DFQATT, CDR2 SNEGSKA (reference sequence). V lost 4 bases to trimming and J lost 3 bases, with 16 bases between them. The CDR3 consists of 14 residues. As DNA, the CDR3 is TGCAGTGCTATTGAGGTCACAGCTCTCTACGAGCAGTACTTC. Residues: CSAIEVTALYEQYF.

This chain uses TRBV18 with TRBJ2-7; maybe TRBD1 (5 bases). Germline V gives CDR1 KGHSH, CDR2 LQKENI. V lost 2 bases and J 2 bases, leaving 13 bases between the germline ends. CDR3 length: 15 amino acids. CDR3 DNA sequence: TGTGCCAGCTCACCATATCGACAGAGCACCTACGAGCAGTACTTC. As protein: CASSPYRQSTYEQYF.

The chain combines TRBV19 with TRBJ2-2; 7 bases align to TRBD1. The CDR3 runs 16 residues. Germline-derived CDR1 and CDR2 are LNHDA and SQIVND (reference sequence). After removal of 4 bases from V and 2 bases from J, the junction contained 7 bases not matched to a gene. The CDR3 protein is CASSTRGQTNTGELFF. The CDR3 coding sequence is TGTGCCAGTAGTACCCGGGGACAGACTAACACCGGGGAGCTGTTTTTT.

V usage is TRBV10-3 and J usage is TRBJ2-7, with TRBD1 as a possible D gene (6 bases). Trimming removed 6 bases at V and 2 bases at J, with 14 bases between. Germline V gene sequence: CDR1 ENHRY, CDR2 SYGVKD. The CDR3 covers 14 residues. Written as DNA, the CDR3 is TGTGCCATCAGATTAGGGGGAGAGACCTACGAGCAGTACTTC. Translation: CAIRLGGETYEQYF.

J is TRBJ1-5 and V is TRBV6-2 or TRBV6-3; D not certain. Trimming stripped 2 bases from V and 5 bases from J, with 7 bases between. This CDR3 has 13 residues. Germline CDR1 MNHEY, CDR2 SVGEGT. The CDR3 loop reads CASSYQGDQPQHF. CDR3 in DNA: TGTGCCAGCAGTTACCAAGGAGATCAGCCCCAGCATTTT.

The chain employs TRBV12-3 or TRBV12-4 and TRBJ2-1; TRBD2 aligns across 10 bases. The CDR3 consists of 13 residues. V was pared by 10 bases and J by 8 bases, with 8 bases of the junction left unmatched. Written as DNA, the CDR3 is TGTGCCACCGAACTAGCGGGATTGTATGAGCAGTTCTTC. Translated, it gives CATELAGLYEQFF.

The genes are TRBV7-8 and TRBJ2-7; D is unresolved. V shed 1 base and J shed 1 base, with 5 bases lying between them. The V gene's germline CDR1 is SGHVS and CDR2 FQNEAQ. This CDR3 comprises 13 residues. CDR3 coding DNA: TGTGCCAGCAGCTTAGGCAGATCCTACGAGCAGTACTTC. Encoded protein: CASSLGRSYEQYF.

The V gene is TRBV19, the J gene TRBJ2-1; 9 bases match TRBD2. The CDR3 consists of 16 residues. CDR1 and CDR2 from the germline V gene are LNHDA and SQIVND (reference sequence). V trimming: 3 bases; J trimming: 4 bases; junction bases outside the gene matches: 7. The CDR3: CASSISSSGSYNEQFF. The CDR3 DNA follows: TGTGCCAGTAGTATTTCAAGTAGCGGGAGTTACAATGAGCAGTTCTTC.

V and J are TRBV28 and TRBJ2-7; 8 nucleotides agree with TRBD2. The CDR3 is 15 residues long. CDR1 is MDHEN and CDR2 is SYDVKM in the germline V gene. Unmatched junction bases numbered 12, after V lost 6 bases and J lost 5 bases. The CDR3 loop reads CASSQPGLGIHEQYF. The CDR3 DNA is TGTGCCAGCAGCCAACCGGGACTAGGTATCCACGAGCAGTACTTC.

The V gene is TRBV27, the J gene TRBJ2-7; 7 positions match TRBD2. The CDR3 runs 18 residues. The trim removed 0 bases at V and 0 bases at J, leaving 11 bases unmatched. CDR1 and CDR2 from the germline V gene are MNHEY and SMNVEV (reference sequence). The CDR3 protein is CASSLSGRLALSSYEQYF. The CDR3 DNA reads TGTGCCAGCAGTTTATCCGGGAGACTAGCCTTGAGCTCCTACGAGCAGTACTTC.

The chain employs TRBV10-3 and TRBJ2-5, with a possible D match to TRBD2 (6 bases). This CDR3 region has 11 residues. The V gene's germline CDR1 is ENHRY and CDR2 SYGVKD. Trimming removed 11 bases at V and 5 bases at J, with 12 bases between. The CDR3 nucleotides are TGTGCCGTCTCTAGCGCGGAGACCCAGTACTTC. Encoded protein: CAVSSAETQYF.

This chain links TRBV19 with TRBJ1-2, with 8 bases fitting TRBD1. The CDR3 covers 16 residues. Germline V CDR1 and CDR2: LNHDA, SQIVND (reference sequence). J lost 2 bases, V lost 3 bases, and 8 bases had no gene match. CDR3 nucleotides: TGTGCCAGTAGTATCGGCAGGGGGCGCGGAAACTATGGCTACACCTTC. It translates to CASSIGRGRGNYGYTF. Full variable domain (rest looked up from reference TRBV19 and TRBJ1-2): DGGITQSPKYLFRKEGQNVTLSCEQNLNHDAMYWYRQDPGQGLRLIYYSQIVNDFQKGDIAEGYSVSREKKESFPLTVTSAQKNPTAFYLCASSIGRGRGNYGYTFGSGTRLTVV.

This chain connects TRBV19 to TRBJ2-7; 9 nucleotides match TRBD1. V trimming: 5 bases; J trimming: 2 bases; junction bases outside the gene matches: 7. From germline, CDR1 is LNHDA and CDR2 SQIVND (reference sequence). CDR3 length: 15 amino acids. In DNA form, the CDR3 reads TGTGCCAGTAGTGCCGGGACAGGGATCCCCTACGAGCAGTACTTC. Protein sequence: CASSAGTGIPYEQYF.

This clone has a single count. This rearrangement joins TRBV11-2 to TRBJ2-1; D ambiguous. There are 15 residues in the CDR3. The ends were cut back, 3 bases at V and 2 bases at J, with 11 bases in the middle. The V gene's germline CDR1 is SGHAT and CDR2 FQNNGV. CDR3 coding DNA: TGTGCCAGCAGCTTCCGCGGAGACCCCTACAATGAGCAGTTCTTC. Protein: CASSFRGDPYNEQFF.

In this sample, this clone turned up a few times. The CDR3 here is CASSHRQGATYDGYTF. For the CDR3, the DNA is TGTGCCAGCAGTCACCGACAGGGGGCGACCTATGATGGCTACACCTTC. V is TRBV28 and J is TRBJ1-2; 10 bases are a match to TRBD1. The V and J ends lost 5 bases and 6 bases, in that order; junction bases with no gene match: 12. CDR3 length equals 16 residues. The V gene's germline CDR1 is MDHEN and CDR2 SYDVKM.

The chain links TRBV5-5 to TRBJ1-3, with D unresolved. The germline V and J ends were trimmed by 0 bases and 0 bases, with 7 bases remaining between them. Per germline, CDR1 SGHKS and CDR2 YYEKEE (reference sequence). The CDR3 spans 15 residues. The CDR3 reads CASSLDYFSGNTIYF. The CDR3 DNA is TGTGCCAGCAGCTTGGATTATTTCTCTGGAAACACCATATATTTT.

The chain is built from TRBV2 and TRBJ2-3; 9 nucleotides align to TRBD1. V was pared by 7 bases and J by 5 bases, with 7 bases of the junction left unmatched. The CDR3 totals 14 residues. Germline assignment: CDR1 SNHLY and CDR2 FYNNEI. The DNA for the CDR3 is TGTGCCAGCAAGGTCGGGACAGGGTTAGATACGCAGTATTTT. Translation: CASKVGTGLDTQYF.

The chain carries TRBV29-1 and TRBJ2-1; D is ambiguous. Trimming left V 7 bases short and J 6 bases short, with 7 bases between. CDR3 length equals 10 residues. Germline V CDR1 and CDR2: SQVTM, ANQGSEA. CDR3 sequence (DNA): TGCAGCGCTGTAATCAATGAGCAGTTCTTC. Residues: CSAVINEQFF.

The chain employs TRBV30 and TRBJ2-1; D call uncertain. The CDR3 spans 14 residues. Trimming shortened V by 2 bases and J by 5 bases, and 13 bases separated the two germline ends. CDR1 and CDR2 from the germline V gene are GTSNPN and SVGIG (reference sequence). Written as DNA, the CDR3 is TGTGCCTGGAGTTTATCATTTCTAGACAATGAGCAGTTCTTC. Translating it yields CAWSLSFLDNEQFF.

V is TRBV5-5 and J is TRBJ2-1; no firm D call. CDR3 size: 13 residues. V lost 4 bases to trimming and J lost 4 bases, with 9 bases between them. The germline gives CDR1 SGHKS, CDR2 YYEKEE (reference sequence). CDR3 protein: CASSPTWYNEQFF. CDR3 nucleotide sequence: TGTGCCAGCAGCCCGACTTGGTACAATGAGCAGTTCTTC.

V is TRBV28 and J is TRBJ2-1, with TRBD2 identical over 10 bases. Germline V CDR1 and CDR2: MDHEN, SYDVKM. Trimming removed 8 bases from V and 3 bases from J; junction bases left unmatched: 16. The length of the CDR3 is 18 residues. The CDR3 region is CASSLRRDSSGSYNEQFF. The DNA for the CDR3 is TGTGCCAGCTCCTTAAGGAGGGATTCTAGCGGGAGCTACAATGAGCAGTTCTTC.

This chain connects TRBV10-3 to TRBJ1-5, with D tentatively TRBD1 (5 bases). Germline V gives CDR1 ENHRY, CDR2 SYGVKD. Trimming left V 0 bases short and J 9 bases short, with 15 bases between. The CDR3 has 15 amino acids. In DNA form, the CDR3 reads TGTGCCATCAGTGAGTCGGGAAGGGGTAATTTGCCCCAGCATTTT. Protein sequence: CAISESGRGNLPQHF.

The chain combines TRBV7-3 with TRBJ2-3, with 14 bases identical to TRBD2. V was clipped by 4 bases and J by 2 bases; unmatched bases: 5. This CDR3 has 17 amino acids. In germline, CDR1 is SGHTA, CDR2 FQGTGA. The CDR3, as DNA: TGTGCCAGCAGCTCCCGACTAGCGGGAGGGGTCACAGATACGCAGTATTTT. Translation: CASSSRLAGGVTDTQYF.

CDR3 sequence (DNA): TGCGCCAGCAGCCCAGGGTCGTTAGGGGCAGATACGCAGTATTTT. Residues: CASSPGSLGADTQYF. This chain links TRBV5-1 with TRBJ2-3, with a weak D call TRBD1 (5 bases). Germline CDR1 SGHRS, CDR2 YFSETQ. Trimming removed 4 bases from V and 4 bases from J, with 16 bases in between. The length of the CDR3 is 15 residues.